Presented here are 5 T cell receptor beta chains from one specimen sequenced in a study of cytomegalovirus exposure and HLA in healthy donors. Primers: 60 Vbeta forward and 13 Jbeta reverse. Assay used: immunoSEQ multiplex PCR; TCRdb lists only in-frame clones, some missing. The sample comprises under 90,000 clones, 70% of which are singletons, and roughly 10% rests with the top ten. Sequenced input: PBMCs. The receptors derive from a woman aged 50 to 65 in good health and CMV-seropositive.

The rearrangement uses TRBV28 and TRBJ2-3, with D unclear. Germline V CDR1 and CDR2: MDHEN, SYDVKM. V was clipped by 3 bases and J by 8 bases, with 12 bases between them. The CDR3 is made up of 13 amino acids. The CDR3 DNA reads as TGTGCCAGCAGTTTGGGTAGCATAGGTACGCAGTATTTT. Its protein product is CASSLGSIGTQYF.

CDR3 bases: TGTGCCAGCAGCAAGTCTGGGGCTGATTATGGCTACACCTTC. Its protein product is CASSKSGADYGYTF. The chain recombines TRBV7-2 with TRBJ1-2; possible D gene TRBD1, 5 bases. CDR1 SGHTA and CDR2 FQGNSA come from the germline V gene. V dropped 5 bases and J dropped 5 bases, with 15 bases sitting between them. CDR3 length equals 14 residues.

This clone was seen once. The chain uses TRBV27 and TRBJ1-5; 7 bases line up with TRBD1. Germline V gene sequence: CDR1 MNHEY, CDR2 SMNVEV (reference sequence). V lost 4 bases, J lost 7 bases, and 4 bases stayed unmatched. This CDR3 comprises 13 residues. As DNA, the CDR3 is TGTGCCAGCAGTTACCTACAGGGGCAGCCCCAGCATTTT. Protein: CASSYLQGQPQHF.

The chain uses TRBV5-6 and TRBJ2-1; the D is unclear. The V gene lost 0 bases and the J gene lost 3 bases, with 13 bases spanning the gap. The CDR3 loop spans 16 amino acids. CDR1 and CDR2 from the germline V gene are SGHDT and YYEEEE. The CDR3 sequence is CASSLAPGAGYNEQFF. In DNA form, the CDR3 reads TGTGCCAGCAGCTTGGCGCCCGGAGCCGGCTACAATGAGCAGTTCTTC.

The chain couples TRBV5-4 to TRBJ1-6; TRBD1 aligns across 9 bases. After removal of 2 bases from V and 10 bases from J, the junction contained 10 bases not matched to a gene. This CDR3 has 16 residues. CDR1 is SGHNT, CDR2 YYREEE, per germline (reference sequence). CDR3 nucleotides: TGTGCCAGCAGCTTAGCCCGGACAGGGGTAGGGTCACCCCTCCACTTT. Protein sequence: CASSLARTGVGSPLHF.